The clone carrying this TCR beta chain was seen just once. The data derive from a study of blood T cells in healthy people across ages. The amount of total RNA extracted per sample was at least 6 micrograms. Germline CDR1 DFQATT, CDR2 SNEGSKA (reference sequence). V was clipped by 1 base and J by 0 bases; unmatched bases: 2. The CDR3 runs to 15 residues. Together with a sample-barcoded 5' primer, a J-beta primer mix was included in a second PCR lasting roughly 6 to 12 cycles. A single record per CDR3 protein comes from TCRdb applying MiXCR to the 5' RACE reads. The repertoire holds 1.5 million to 2 million distinct CDR3 sequences, with 28% as singletons.

This clonotype was sampled from a woman aged 25 to 45 in good health. The gene calls are TRBV20-1 and TRBJ2-2, with 7 bases that match TRBD1. The specimen sequenced was blood. The DNA for the CDR3 is TGCAGTGCTAGAGTCGACAGGGCGAACACCGGGGAGCTGTTTTTT. This codes for CSARVDRANTGELFF.